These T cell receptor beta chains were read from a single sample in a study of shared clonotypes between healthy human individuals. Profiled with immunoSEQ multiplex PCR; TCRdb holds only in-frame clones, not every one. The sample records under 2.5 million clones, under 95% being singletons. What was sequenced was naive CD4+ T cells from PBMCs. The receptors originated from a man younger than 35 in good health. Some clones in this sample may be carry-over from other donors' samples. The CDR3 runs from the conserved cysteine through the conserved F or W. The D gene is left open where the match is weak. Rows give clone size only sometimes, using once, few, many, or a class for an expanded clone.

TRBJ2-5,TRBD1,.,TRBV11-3,CASSGGQGKSQETQYF,TGTGCCAGCAGCGGTGGACAGGGGAAATCCCAAGAGACCCAGTACTTC
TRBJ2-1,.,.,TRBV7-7,CASSSKREWNEQFF,TGTGCCAGCAGCTCGAAGCGAGAGTGGAATGAGCAGTTCTTC
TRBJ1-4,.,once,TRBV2,CASSEALFFQGRAEKLFF,TGTGCCAGCAGTGAAGCGCTTTTTTTCCAGGGGCGGGCTGAAAAACTGTTTTTT
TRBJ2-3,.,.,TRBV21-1,CASSTRLAGGWTDTQYF,TGTGCCAGCAGCACCCGGCTAGCGGGAGGTTGGACAGATACGCAGTATTTT
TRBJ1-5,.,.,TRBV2,CASSEAQLGYGQPQHF,TGTGCCAGCAGTGAAGCCCAGCTGGGGTACGGTCAGCCCCAGCATTTT
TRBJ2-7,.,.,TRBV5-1,CASSSGTSGHEQYF,TGCGCCAGCAGCTCCGGGACAAGCGGCCACGAGCAGTACTTC
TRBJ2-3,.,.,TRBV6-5,CATRPPKGTDTQYF,TGTGCCACCCGGCCCCCGAAAGGCACAGATACGCAGTATTTT
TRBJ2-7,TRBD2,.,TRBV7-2,CASSYRLAGAYEQYF,TGTGCCAGCAGCTACCGACTAGCGGGGGCCTACGAGCAGTACTTC
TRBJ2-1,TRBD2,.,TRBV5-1,CASSLPSQSGGGNEQFF,TGCGCCAGCAGCTTGCCCTCCCAAAGCGGGGGGGGGAATGAGCAGTTCTTC
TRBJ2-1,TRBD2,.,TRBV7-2,CASTPPSSGKWWEQFF,TGTGCCAGCACCCCCCCCTCTAGCGGGAAATGGTGGGAGCAGTTCTTC
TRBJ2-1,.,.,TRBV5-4,CASSLAGGIPNEQFF,TGTGCCAGCAGCTTGGCCGGAGGAATCCCCAATGAGCAGTTCTTC
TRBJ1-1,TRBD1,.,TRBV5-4,CASSPLIQGAGTEAFF,TGTGCCAGCAGCCCATTAATACAGGGGGCTGGCACTGAAGCTTTCTTT
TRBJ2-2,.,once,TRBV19,CASRSGGAGGELFF,TGTGCCAGTAGAAGTGGGGGGGCCGGCGGGGAGCTGTTTTTT
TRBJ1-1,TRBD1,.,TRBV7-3,CASSLTARTGNTEAFF,TGTGCCAGCAGCTTAACTGCCCGGACAGGCAACACTGAAGCTTTCTTT
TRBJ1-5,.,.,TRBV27,CASTPRDHRGSNQPQHF,TGTGCCAGCACTCCCCGGGACCACAGAGGAAGCAATCAGCCCCAGCATTTT
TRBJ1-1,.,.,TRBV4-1,CASSQDSRRGNTEAFF,TGCGCCAGCAGCCAAGATAGTCGGAGAGGTAACACTGAAGCTTTCTTT
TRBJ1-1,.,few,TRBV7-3,CATRQSPNTEAFF,TGTGCCACCCGACAGTCTCCGAACACTGAAGCTTTCTTT
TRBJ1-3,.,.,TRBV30,CAWSSSGNTIYF,TGTGCCTGGAGTTCGTCTGGAAACACCATATATTTT
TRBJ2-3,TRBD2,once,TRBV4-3,CASSQQLAGLTDTQYF,TGCGCCAGCAGCCAACAACTAGCGGGATTGACAGATACGCAGTATTTT